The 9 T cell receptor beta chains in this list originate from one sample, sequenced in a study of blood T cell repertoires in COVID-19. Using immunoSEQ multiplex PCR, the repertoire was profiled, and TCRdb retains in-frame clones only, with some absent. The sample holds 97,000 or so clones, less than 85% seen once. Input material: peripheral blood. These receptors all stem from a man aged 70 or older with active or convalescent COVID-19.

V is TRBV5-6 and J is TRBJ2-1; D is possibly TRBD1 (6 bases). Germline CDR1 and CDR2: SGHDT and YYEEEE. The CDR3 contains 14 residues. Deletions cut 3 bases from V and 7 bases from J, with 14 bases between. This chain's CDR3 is CASSSGKGTNEQFF. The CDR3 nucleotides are TGTGCCAGCAGCTCGGGTAAGGGGACAAATGAGCAGTTCTTC. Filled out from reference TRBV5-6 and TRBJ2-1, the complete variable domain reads DAGVTQSPTHLIKTRGQQVTLRCSPKSGHDTVSWYQQALGQGPQFIFQYYEEEERQRGNFPDRFSGHQFPNYSSELNVNALLLGDSALYLCASSSGKGTNEQFFGPGTRLTVL.

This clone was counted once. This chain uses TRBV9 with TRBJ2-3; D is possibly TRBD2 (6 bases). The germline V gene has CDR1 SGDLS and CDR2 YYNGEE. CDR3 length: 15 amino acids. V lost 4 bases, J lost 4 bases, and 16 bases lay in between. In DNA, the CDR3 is TGTGCCAGCAGCTTTTACGAACTAGCCTCAGATACGCAGTATTTT. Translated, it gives CASSFYELASDTQYF.

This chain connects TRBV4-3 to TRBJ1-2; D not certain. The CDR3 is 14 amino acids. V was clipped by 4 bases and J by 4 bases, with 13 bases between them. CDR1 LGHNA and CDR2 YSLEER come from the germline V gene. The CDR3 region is CASSLNPGLYGYTF. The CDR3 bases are TGCGCCAGCAGCCTAAATCCGGGTCTCTATGGCTACACCTTC.

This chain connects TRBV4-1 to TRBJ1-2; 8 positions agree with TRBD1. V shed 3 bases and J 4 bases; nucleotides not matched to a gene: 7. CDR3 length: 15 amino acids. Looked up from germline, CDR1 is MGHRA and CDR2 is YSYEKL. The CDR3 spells CASSQPRTGSYGYTF. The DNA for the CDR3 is TGCGCCAGCAGCCAGCCCCGGACAGGGAGCTATGGCTACACCTTC.

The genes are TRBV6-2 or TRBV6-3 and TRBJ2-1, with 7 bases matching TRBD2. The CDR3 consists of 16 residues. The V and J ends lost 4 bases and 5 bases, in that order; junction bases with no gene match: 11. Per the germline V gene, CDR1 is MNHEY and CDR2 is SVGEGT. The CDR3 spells CASSLGLAVIHNEQFF. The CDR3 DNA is TGTGCCAGCAGTTTGGGTCTAGCGGTAATTCACAATGAGCAGTTCTTC.

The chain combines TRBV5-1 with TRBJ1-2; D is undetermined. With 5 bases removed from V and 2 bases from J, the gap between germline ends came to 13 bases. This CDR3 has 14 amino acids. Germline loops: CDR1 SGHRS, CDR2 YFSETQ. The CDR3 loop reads CASRGSGFNYGYTF. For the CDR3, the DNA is TGCGCCAGCAGGGGTTCGGGATTCAACTATGGCTACACCTTC.

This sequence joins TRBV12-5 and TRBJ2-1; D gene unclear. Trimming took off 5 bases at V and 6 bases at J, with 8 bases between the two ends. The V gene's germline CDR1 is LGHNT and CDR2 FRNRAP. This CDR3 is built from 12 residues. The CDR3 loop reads CASGPRGNEQFF. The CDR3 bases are TGTGCTAGTGGTCCCCGAGGCAATGAGCAGTTCTTC. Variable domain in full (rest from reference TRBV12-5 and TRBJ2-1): DARVTQTPRHKVTEMGQEVTMRCQPILGHNTVFWYRQTMMQGLELLAYFRNRAPLDDSGMPKDRFSAEMPDATLATLKIQPSEPRDSAVYFCASGPRGNEQFFGPGTRLTVL.

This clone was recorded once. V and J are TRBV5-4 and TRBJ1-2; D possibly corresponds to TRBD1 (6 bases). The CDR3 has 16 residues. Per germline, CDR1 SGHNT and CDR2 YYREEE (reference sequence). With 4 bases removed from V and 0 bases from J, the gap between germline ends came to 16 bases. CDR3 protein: CASSQSPGQSNYGYTF. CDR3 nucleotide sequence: TGTGCCAGCAGCCAATCACCGGGACAATCTAACTATGGCTACACCTTC.

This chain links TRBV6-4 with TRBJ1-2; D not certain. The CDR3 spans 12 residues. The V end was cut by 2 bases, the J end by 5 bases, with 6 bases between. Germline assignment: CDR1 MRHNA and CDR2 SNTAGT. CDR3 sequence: CASSDPVYGYTF. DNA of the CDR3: TGTGCCAGCAGTGACCCCGTGTATGGCTACACCTTC.